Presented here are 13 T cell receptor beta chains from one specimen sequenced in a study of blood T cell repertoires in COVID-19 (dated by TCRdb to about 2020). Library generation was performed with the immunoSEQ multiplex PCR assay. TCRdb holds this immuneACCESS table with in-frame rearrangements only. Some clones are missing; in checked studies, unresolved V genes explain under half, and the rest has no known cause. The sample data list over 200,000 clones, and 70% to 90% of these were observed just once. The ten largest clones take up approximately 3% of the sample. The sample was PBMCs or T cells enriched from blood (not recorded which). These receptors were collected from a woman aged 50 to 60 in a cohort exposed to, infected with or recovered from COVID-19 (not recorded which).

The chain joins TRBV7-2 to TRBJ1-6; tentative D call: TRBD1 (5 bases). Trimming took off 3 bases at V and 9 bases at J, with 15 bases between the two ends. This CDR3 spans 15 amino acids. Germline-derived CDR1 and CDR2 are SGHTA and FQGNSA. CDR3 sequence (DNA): TGTGCCAGCAGCTTGGGGCCGGGAGGCGGTTCACCCCTCCACTTT. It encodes CASSLGPGGGSPLHF.

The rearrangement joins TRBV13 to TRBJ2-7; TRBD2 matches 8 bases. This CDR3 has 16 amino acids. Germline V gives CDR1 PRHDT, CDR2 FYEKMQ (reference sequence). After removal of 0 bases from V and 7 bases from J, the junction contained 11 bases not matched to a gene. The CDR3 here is CASSLGRGGDFGEQYF. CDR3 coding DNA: TGTGCCAGCAGCTTAGGTCGGGGGGGCGACTTTGGGGAGCAGTACTTC.

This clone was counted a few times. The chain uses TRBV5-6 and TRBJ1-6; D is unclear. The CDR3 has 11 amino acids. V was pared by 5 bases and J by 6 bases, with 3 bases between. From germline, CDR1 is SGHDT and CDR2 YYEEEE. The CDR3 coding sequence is TGTGCCAGCAGTCGTAATTCACCCCTCCACTTT. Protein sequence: CASSRNSPLHF.

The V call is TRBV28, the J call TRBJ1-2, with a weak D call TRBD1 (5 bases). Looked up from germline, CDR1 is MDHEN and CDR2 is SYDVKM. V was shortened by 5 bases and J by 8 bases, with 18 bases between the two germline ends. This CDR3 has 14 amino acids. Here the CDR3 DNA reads TGTGCCAGCAGTCCGACGGGGGTTGGCAGGGGCTACACCTTC. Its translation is CASSPTGVGRGYTF.

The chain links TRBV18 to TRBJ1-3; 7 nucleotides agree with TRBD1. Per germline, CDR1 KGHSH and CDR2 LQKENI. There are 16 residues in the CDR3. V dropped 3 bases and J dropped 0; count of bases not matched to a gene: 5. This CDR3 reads CASSPQGGLSGNTIYF. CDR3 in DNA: TGTGCCAGCTCACCGCAGGGGGGACTCTCTGGAAACACCATATATTTT.

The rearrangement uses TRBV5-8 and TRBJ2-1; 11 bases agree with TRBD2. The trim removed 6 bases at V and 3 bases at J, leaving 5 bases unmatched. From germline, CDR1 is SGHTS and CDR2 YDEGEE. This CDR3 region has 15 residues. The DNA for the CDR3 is TGTGCCAGCAACGTACTAGCGGGGGACTACAATGAGCAGTTCTTC. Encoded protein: CASNVLAGDYNEQFF.

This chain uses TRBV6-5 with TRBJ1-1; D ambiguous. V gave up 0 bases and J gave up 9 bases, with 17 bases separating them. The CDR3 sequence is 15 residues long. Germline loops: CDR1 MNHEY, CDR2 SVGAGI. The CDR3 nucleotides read TGTGCCAGCAGTTACTCGATAGTCGGAGGTCACAAAGCTTTCTTT. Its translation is CASSYSIVGGHKAFF.

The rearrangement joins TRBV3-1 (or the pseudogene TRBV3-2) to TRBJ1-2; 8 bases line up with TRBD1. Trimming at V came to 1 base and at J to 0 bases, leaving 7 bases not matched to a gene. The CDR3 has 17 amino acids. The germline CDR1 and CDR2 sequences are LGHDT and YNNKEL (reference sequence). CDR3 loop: CASSQGTGSSTNYGYTF. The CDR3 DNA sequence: TGTGCCAGCAGCCAAGGGACAGGGTCGTCTACTAACTATGGCTACACCTTC.

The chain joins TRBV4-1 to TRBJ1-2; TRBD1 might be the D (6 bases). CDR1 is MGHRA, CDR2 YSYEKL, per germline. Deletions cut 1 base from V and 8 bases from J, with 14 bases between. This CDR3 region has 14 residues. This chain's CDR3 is CASSQAGTNSGYTF. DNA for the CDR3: TGCGCCAGCAGCCAAGCCGGGACAAACTCGGGCTACACCTTC.

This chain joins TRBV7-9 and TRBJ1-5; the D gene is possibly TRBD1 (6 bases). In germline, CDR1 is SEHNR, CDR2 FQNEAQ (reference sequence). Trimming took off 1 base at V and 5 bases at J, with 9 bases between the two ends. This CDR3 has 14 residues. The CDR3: CASSLGTVYQPQHF. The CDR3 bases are TGTGCCAGCAGCTTAGGGACAGTTTATCAGCCCCAGCATTTT.

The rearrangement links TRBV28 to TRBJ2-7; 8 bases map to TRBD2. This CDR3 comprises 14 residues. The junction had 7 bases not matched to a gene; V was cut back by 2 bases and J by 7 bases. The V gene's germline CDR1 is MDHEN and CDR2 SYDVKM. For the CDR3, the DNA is TGTGCCAGCAGTTTAACCGGGACTAGAAGTGAGCAGTACTTC. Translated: CASSLTGTRSEQYF.

The CDR3 region is CASSPQGPYGYTF. DNA for the CDR3: TGTGCCAGCAGCCCACAGGGGCCCTATGGCTACACCTTC. The chain combines TRBV7-2 with TRBJ1-2, with TRBD1 matching over 7 bases. The CDR3 totals 13 residues. J gave up 4 bases and V 5 bases, and 4 bases lay outside the gene matches. CDR1 is SGHTA and CDR2 is FQGNSA in the germline V gene.

This chain's CDR3 is CASSTGRGGKLFF. In nucleotides, the CDR3 is TGTGCCAGCAGTACAGGCCGAGGAGGGAAACTGTTTTTT. V gene TRBV2 combines with J gene TRBJ1-4, with D tentatively TRBD1 (5 bases). V was trimmed by 5 bases and J by 11 bases, leaving 15 bases between them. CDR1 and CDR2 from the germline V gene are SNHLY and FYNNEI. The CDR3 spans 13 residues.